The present entry profiles one TCR beta chain with its context. The data were obtained in a study of blood T cell repertoires in COVID-19. Germline V CDR1 and CDR2: MNHEY, SVGAGI. CDR3 length equals 15 residues. Trimming took off 2 bases at V and 4 bases at J, with 12 bases between the two ends. Profiling relied on immunoSEQ multiplex PCR, and the TCRdb table lists in-frame clones only, not all of them. Among about 150,000 clones, over 60% were seen once, and the ten largest hold more than 3%. The chain is built from TRBV6-5 and TRBJ1-3; tentatively, D is TRBD1 (6 bases). Sequenced: peripheral blood. The sequence derives from a woman older than 75 with acute or convalescent COVID-19. CDR3 loop: CASSYARGYGNTIYF. CDR3 nucleotides: TGTGCCAGCAGTTACGCCAGGGGTTACGGAAACACCATATATTTT.